Following are 15 T cell receptor beta chains from one sample sequenced in a study of blood T cell repertoires in COVID-19. Using immunoSEQ multiplex PCR, the repertoire was profiled, and TCRdb retains in-frame clones only, with some absent. The table records about 26,000 clones, nearly 90% of them present only once. Sequenced sample: peripheral blood. Source of these receptors: a man between 65 and 85 years old with acute or convalescent COVID-19.

The chain is built from TRBV7-9 and TRBJ1-1; D ambiguous. Trimming removed 0 bases from V and 7 bases from J, with 12 bases in between. The CDR3 loop spans 14 amino acids. From germline, CDR1 is SEHNR and CDR2 FQNEAQ (reference sequence). The CDR3 is CASSLAPEGDEAFF. The CDR3 nucleotides are TGTGCCAGCAGCTTAGCGCCAGAGGGAGATGAAGCTTTCTTT.

This clone has only a few counts. The V gene is TRBV18, the J gene TRBJ2-1; TRBD2 agrees at 15 bases. CDR1 and CDR2 (germline): KGHSH, LQKENI. Losses at the gene ends were 4 bases for V and 10 bases for J; bases not matched to a gene: 17. The CDR3 sequence is 19 residues long. CDR3 DNA sequence: TGTGCCAGCTCACGGAACGTAGGACTAGCGGGAGGGGCGGAAGGCGAGCAGTTCTTC. This encodes CASSRNVGLAGGAEGEQFF.

This chain joins TRBV11-3 and TRBJ1-1; perhaps TRBD1 as D (5 bases). Germline values: CDR1 SGHNT, CDR2 YENEEA. Trimming removed 2 bases from V and 4 bases from J, with 8 bases in between. CDR3 length equals 13 residues. CDR3 in amino acids: CASSLFRATEAFF. Here the CDR3 DNA reads TGTGCCAGCAGCTTATTCAGGGCCACTGAAGCTTTCTTT.

CDR3 sequence (DNA): TGTGCCAGCAGCATTACCCGGGACAGGGAAGAAGGGGTGGTACATCAGCCCCAGCATTTT. This sequence encodes CASSITRDREEGVVHQPQHF. The V and J genes are TRBV21-1 and TRBJ1-5; the table's D call, TRBD1, was not checked against the DNA. TRBV21-1 is tagged as a pseudogene. This CDR3 has 20 amino acids.

This clone has just one count. The chain links TRBV28 to TRBJ2-5, with unresolved D. Trimming left V 10 bases short and J 2 bases short, with 11 bases between. This CDR3 contains 12 residues. Germline CDR1 MDHEN, CDR2 SYDVKM. The CDR3 is CATAPGQETQYF. CDR3 DNA sequence: TGTGCCACCGCACCAGGACAAGAGACCCAGTACTTC. Filled out from reference TRBV28 and TRBJ2-5, the complete variable domain reads DVKVTQSSRYLVKRTGEKVFLECVQDMDHENMFWYRQDPGLGLRLIYFSYDVKMKEKGDIPEGYSVSREKKERFSLILESASTNQTSMYLCATAPGQETQYFGPGTRLLVL.

Written as DNA, the CDR3 is TGTGCCATCGGGGACTCTCCGGGGGACACTGAAGCTTTCTTT. Translated: CAIGDSPGDTEAFF. The chain combines TRBV10-3 with TRBJ1-1, with D possibly TRBD1 on 5 matching bases. Germline V CDR1 and CDR2: ENHRY, SYGVKD. Trimming removed 8 bases at V and 3 bases at J, with 16 bases between. CDR3 size: 14 residues.

This sequence joins TRBV7-3 and TRBJ2-3, with D tentatively TRBD1 (6 bases). The V end lost 3 bases, the J end lost 0 bases, and 7 bases lay between the germline ends. The CDR3 is 14 amino acids. Germline V gene data show CDR1 as SGHTA and CDR2 as FQGTGA. The CDR3 DNA follows: TGTGCCAGCAGCTTGGACAGCAGCACAGATACGCAGTATTTT. Its translation is CASSLDSSTDTQYF. Full variable domain (rest looked up from reference TRBV7-3 and TRBJ2-3): GAGVSQTPSNKVTEKGKYVELRCDPISGHTALYWYRQSLGQGPEFLIYFQGTGAADDSGLPNDRFFAVRPEGSVSTLKIQRTERGDSAVYLCASSLDSSTDTQYFGPGTRLTVL.

The rearrangement links TRBV19 to TRBJ1-5; 7 bases line up with TRBD1. The CDR3 spans 14 residues. V lost 6 bases, J lost 6 bases, and 8 bases stayed unmatched. Per the germline V gene, CDR1 is LNHDA and CDR2 is SQIVND (reference sequence). CDR3 nucleotide sequence: TGTGCCAGTAGAGGACAGGCCGGGTTTCAGCCCCAGCATTTT. It translates to CASRGQAGFQPQHF.

This clone was counted only a few times. Here the CDR3 DNA reads TGTGCCAGTAGTCTCGGACAGCGTCTGGGGGATGAGCAGTTCTTC. The encoded protein is CASSLGQRLGDEQFF. V is TRBV19 and J is TRBJ2-1; the D gene is possibly TRBD1 (6 bases). The CDR3 totals 15 residues. The germline V gene has CDR1 LNHDA and CDR2 SQIVND (reference sequence). V was clipped by 5 bases and J by 8 bases, with 19 bases between them.

CDR3 in DNA: TGTGCCAGCAGTCCTCAGGGGGGCCGGACCGGGGAGCTGTTTTTT. This codes for CASSPQGGRTGELFF. This chain links TRBV6-4 with TRBJ2-2; possible D gene TRBD1, 7 bases. The CDR3 covers 15 residues. Germline V gene sequence: CDR1 MRHNA, CDR2 SNTAGT. Trimming pared 5 bases from V and 5 bases from J, leaving 15 bases between.

This rearrangement joins TRBV5-5 to TRBJ1-1; a possible D gene is TRBD1 (5 bases). The CDR3 runs 15 residues. V was shortened by 0 bases and J by 0 bases, with 9 bases between the two germline ends. Germline CDR1 reads SGHKS; CDR2 reads YYEKEE (reference sequence). The CDR3 region has the DNA TGTGCCAGCAGCTTGGATGGGGCCATGAACACTGAAGCTTTCTTT. It is translated as CASSLDGAMNTEAFF.

The rearrangement uses TRBV21-1 and TRBJ2-3; the table assigns TRBD2, which was not confirmed against the DNA. TRBV21-1 is assigned pseudogene status. There are 16 residues in the CDR3. The DNA of the CDR3 is TGTGCCAGCAGCAACTTTCGGAGTAAGTATGGGGATACGCAGTATTTT. Encoded protein: CASSNFRSKYGDTQYF.

This chain links TRBV28 with TRBJ1-1; tentative D call: TRBD1 (5 bases). In germline, CDR1 is MDHEN, CDR2 SYDVKM. The CDR3 extends over 15 amino acids. Trimming stripped 6 bases from V and 1 base from J, with 15 bases between. The CDR3 coding sequence is TGTGCCAGCAGAAGGGCCGGGGGGTGGAACACTGAAGCTTTCTTT. Amino acids: CASRRAGGWNTEAFF.

The CDR3 region has the DNA TGTGCCAGCAGCTTAACGGCGGCGGGAGGGCCGTCCTACAATGAGCAGTTCTTC. Protein product: CASSLTAAGGPSYNEQFF. The chain recombines TRBV7-3 with TRBJ2-1; TRBD2 matches 9 bases. The junction had 7 bases not matched to a gene; V was cut back by 0 bases and J by 1 base. The CDR3 has 18 amino acids. CDR1 is SGHTA and CDR2 is FQGTGA in the germline V gene.

The chain uses TRBV6-5 and TRBJ2-7; TRBD1 might be the D (6 bases). Trimming took off 6 bases at V and 2 bases at J, with 14 bases between the two ends. Germline V lookup: CDR1 MNHEY, CDR2 SVGAGI. The CDR3 length is 14 residues. This CDR3 is CASRDRSLTYEQYF. CDR3 bases: TGTGCCAGCAGAGACAGGAGCCTTACCTACGAGCAGTACTTC.